The clone carrying this T cell receptor (beta chain) has a handful of counts. The PCR ran on 60 Vbeta and 13 Jbeta primers. Sequencing was performed with immunoSEQ multiplex PCR; in TCRdb, only in-frame clones are kept and a portion is missing. The sample lists 90,000 to 110,000 clones, 65% to 85% occurring once. Losses at the gene ends were 5 bases for V and 2 bases for J; bases not matched to a gene: 12. Germline CDR1 SGHDT, CDR2 YYEEEE. This CDR3 contains 18 residues. The entry originates in a study of cytomegalovirus exposure and HLA in healthy donors. Material for sequencing was PBMCs. The V and J genes are TRBV5-6 and TRBJ2-7; 14 bases align to TRBD2. The source of this sequence is a man younger than 30 in good health and CMV-seronegative. CDR3 protein: CASSPTDGLAGGPYEQYF. The CDR3 DNA follows: TGTGCCAGCAGTCCCACAGACGGACTAGCGGGAGGTCCCTACGAGCAGTACTTC.